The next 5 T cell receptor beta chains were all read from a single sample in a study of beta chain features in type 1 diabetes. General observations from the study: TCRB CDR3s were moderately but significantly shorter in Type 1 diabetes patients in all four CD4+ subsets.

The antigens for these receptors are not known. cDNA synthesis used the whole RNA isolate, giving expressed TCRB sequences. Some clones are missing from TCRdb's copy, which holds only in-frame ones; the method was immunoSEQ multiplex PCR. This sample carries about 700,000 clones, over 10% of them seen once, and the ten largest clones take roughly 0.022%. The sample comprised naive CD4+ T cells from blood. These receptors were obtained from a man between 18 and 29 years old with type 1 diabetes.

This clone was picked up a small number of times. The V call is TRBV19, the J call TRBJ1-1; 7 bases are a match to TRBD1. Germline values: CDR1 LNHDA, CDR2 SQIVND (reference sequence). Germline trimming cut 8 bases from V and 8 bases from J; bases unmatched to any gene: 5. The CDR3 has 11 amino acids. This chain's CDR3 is CASFRDSEAFF. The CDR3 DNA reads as TGTGCCAGTTTCCGGGACAGCGAAGCTTTCTTT.

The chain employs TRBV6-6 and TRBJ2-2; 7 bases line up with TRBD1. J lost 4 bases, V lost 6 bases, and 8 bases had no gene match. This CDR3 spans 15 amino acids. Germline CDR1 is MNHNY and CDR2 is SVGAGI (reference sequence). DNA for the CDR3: TGTGCCAGCAGCAGTGACAGGGCAGGCACCGGGGAGCTGTTTTTT. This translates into CASSSDRAGTGELFF.

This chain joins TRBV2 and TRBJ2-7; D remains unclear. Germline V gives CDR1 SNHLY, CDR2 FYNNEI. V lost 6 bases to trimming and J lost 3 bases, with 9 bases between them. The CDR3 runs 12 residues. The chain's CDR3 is CASRSDLYEQYF. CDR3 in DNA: TGTGCCAGCAGATCCGACCTCTACGAGCAGTACTTC.

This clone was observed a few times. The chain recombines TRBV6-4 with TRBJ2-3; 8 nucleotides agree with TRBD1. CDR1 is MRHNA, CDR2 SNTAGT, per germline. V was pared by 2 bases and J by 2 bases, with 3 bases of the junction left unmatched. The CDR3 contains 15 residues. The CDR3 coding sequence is TGTGCCAGCAGTGACGGACAGGGATTCACAGATACGCAGTATTTT. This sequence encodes CASSDGQGFTDTQYF.

CDR3: CASSTGQDYGYTF. The CDR3 nucleotides are TGTGCCAGTAGCACAGGACAGGATTATGGCTACACCTTC. The chain employs TRBV19 and TRBJ1-2; 7 positions agree with TRBD1. The CDR3 totals 13 residues. V lost 6 bases and J lost 5; bases outside the gene matches: 6. Germline V gene data show CDR1 as LNHDA and CDR2 as SQIVND (reference sequence).